What follows is one TCR beta chain and its context. The sample is drawn from a study of identical twins. V shed 4 bases, J shed 0 bases, and the junction held 9 bases outside the gene matches. The V gene's germline CDR1 is LGHDT and CDR2 YNNKEL (reference sequence). The CDR3 runs to 19 residues. All donors were healthy, and all were Caucasian. TCRdb redid the calling of the 5' RACE reads with MiXCR, one entry per CDR3 protein. Among around 510,000 distinct CDR3 sequences listed, 13% to 15% were seen once. Separately, the same data were catalogued under a study of yellow fever vaccine responses in identical twins. From that report: The T cell response to vaccination in identical twins was reportedly partly convergent and partly personalized.

J is TRBJ2-2 and V is TRBV3-1, with 12 bases aligning to TRBD2. Sequenced input: CD4+ T cells sorted from blood. This receptor was obtained from a woman between 18 and 29 years old in good health. This CDR3 is CASSLLPLAGGPNTGELFF. DNA of the CDR3: TGTGCCAGCAGCCTATTGCCTCTAGCGGGGGGGCCGAACACCGGGGAGCTGTTTTTT. The whole variable domain, remainder taken from reference TRBV3-1 and TRBJ2-2, is DTAVSQTPKYLVTQMGNDKSIKCEQNLGHDTMYWYKQDSKKFLKIMFSYNNKELIINETVPNRFSPKSPDKAHLNLHINSLELGDSAVYFCASSLLPLAGGPNTGELFFGEGSRLTVL.